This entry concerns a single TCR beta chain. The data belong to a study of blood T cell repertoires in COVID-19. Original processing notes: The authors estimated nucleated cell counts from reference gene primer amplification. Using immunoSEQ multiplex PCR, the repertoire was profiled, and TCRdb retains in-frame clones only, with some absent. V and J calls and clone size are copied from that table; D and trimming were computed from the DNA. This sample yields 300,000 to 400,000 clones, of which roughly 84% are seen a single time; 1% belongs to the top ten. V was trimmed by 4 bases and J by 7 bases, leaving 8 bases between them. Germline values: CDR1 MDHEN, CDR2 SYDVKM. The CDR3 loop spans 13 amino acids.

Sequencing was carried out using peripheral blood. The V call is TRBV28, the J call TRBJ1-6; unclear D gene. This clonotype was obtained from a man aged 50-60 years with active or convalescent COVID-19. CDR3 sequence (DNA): TGTGCCAGCAGTTCCGGTCTGAATTCACCCCTCCACTTT. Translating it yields CASSSGLNSPLHF.